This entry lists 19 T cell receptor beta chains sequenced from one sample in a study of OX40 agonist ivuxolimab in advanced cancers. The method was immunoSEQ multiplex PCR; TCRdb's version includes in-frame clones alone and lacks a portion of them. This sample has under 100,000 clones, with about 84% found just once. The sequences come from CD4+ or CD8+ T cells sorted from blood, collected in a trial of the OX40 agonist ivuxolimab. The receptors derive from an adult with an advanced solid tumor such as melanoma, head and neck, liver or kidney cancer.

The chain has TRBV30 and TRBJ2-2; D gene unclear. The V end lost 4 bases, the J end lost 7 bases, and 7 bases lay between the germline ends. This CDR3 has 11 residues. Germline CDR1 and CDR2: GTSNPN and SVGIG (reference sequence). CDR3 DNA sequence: TGTGCCTGGACATGCGGCGGGGAGCTGTTTTTT. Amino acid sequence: CAWTCGGELFF.

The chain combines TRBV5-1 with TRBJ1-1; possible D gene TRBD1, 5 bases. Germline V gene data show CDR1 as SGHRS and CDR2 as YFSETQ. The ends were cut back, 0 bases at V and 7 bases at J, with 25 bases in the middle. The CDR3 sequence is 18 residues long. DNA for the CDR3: TGCGCCAGCAGCTTGGGCGGGGGAGGCGGAATGGCCCGGAGTGAAGCTTTCTTT. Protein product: CASSLGGGGGMARSEAFF.

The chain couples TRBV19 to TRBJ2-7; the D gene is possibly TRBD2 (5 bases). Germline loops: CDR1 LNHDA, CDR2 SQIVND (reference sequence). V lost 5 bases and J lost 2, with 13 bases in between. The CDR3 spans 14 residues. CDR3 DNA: TGTGCCAGTAGTCCTGGACTGTATCCCTACGAGCAGTACTTC. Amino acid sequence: CASSPGLYPYEQYF.

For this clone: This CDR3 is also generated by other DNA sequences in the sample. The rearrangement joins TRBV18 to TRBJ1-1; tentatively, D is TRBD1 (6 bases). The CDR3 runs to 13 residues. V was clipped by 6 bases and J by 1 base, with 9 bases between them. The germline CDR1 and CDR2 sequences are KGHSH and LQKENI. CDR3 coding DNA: TGTGCCAGCTCCCCGACAGGGAACACTGAAGCTTTCTTT. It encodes CASSPTGNTEAFF.

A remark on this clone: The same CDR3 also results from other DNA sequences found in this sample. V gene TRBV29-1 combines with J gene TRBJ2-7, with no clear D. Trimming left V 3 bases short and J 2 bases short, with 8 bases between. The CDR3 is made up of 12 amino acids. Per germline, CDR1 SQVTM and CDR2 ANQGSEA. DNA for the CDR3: TGCAGCGTTGAGGCCGGCACCTACGAGCAGTACTTC. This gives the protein CSVEAGTYEQYF.

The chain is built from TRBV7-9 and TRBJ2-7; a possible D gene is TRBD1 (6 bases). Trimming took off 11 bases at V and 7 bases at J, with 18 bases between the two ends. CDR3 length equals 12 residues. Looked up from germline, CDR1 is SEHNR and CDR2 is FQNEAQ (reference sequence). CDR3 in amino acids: CAGSQGSSEQYF. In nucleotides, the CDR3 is TGTGCCGGTTCTCAGGGGAGTAGTGAGCAGTACTTC.

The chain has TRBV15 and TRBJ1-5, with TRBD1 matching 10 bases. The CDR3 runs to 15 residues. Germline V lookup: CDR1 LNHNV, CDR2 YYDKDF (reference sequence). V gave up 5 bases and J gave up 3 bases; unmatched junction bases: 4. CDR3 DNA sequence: TGTGCCACCAGCGGGGACAGGGGCCCCAATCAGCCCCAGCATTTT. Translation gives CATSGDRGPNQPQHF.

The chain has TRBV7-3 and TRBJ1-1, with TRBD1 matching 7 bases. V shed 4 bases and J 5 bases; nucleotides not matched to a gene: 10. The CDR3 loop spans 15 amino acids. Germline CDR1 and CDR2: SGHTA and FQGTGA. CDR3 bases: TGTGCCAGCAGCTCAGGGGGTTCCCGGGGAACTGAAGCTTTCTTT. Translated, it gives CASSSGGSRGTEAFF.

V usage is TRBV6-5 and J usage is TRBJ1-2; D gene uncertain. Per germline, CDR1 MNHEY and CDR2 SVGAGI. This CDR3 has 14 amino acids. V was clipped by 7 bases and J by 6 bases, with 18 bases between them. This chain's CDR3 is CASTRAGSTDGYTF. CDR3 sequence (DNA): TGTGCCAGCACCCGGGCGGGGAGTACGGATGGCTACACCTTC.

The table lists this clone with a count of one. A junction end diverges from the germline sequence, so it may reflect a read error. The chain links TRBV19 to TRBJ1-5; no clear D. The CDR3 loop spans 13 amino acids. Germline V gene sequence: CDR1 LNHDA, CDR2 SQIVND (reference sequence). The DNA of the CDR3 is TGTGCCAGCACAGACGGAAACAATCGGCCCCAGCATTTT. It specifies CASTDGNNRPQHF.

CDR3 loop: CASSGTGRYQPQHF. The CDR3 nucleotides read TGTGCCAGTAGTGGGACAGGGAGGTATCAGCCCCAGCATTTT. The genes are TRBV19 and TRBJ1-5; 9 bases align to TRBD1. The CDR3 extends over 14 amino acids. The V segment lost 5 bases and the J segment 5 bases; nucleotides outside the gene matches: 4. Germline CDR1 reads LNHDA; CDR2 reads SQIVND (reference sequence).

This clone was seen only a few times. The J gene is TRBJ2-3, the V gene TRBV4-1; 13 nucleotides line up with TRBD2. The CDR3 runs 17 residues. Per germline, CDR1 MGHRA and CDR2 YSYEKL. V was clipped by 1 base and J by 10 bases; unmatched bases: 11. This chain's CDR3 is CASSQAPGLAGKEAQYF. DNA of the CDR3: TGCGCCAGCAGCCAAGCCCCGGGACTAGCGGGAAAAGAAGCGCAGTATTTT.

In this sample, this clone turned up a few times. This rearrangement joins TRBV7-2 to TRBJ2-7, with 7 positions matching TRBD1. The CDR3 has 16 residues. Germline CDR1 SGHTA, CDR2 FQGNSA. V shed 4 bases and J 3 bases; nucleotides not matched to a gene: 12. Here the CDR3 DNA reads TGTGCCAGCAGCTGGGAACGGGGACAGCCAAACTACGAGCAGTACTTC. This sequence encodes CASSWERGQPNYEQYF. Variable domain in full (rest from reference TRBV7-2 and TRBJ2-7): GAGVSQSPSNKVTEKGKDVELRCDPISGHTALYWYRQSLGQGLEFLIYFQGNSAPDKSGLPSDRFSAERTGGSVSTLTIQRTQQEDSAVYLCASSWERGQPNYEQYFGPGTRLTVT.

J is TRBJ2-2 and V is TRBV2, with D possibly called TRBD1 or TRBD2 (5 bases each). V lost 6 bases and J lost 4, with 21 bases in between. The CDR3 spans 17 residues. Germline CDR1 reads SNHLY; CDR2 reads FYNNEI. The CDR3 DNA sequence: TGTGCCAGCAGGCCCCGGAGGCAGGGAGTAGCCACCGGGGAGCTGTTTTTT. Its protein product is CASRPRRQGVATGELFF. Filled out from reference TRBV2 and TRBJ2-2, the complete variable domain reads EPEVTQTPSHQVTQMGQEVILRCVPISNHLYFYWYRQILGQKVEFLVSFYNNEISEKSEIFDDQFSVERPDGSNFTLKIRSTKLEDSAMYFCASRPRRQGVATGELFFGEGSRLTVL.

CDR3 region: CASSATGATETQYF. The CDR3 coding sequence is TGTGCCAGCAGCGCAACAGGGGCAACAGAGACCCAGTACTTC. The V and J genes are TRBV9 and TRBJ2-5; the match to TRBD1 covers 7 bases. From germline, CDR1 is SGDLS and CDR2 YYNGEE. This CDR3 comprises 14 residues. Unmatched junction bases numbered 6, after V lost 3 bases and J lost 4 bases.

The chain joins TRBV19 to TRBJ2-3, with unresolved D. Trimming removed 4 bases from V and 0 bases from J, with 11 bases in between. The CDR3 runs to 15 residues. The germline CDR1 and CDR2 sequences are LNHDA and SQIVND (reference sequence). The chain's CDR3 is CASSRVPISTDTQYF. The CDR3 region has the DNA TGTGCCAGTAGTAGGGTCCCAATAAGCACAGATACGCAGTATTTT.

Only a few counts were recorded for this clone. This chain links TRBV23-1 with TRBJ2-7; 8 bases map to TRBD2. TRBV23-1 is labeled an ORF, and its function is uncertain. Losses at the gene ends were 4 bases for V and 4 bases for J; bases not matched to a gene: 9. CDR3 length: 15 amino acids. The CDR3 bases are TGCGCCAGCAGTCTGGGCCTAGCGGGTGTTTACGAGCAGTACTTC. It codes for CASSLGLAGVYEQYF.

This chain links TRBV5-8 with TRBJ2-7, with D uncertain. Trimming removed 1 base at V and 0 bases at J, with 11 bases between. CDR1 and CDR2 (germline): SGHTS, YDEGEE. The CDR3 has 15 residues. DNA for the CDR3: TGTGCCAGCAGCTTGTCCCCCATCACCTCCTACGAGCAGTACTTC. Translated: CASSLSPITSYEQYF.

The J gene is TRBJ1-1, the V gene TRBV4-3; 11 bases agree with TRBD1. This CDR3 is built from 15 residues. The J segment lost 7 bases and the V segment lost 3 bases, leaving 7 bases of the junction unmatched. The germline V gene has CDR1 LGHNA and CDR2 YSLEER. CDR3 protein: CASSHGGQGADEAFF. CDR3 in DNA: TGCGCCAGCAGCCACGGAGGACAGGGGGCCGATGAAGCTTTCTTT.